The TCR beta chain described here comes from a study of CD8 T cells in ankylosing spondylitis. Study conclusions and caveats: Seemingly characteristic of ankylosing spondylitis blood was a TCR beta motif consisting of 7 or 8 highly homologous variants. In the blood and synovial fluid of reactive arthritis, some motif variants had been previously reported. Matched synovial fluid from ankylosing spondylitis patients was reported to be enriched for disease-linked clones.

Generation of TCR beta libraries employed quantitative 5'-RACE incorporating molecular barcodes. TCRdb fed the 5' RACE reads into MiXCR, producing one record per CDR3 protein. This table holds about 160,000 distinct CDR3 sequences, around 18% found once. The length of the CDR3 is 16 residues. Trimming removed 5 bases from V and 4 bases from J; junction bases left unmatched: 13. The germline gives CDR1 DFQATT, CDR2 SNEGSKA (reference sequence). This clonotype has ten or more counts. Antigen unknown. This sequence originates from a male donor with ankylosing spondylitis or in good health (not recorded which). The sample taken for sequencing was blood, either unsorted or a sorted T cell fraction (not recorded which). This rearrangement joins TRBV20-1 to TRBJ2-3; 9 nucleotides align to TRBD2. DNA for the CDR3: TGCAGTGCTCCAGGAACCCTAGCGGGAAGGGCAGATACGCAGTATTTT. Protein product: CSAPGTLAGRADTQYF.